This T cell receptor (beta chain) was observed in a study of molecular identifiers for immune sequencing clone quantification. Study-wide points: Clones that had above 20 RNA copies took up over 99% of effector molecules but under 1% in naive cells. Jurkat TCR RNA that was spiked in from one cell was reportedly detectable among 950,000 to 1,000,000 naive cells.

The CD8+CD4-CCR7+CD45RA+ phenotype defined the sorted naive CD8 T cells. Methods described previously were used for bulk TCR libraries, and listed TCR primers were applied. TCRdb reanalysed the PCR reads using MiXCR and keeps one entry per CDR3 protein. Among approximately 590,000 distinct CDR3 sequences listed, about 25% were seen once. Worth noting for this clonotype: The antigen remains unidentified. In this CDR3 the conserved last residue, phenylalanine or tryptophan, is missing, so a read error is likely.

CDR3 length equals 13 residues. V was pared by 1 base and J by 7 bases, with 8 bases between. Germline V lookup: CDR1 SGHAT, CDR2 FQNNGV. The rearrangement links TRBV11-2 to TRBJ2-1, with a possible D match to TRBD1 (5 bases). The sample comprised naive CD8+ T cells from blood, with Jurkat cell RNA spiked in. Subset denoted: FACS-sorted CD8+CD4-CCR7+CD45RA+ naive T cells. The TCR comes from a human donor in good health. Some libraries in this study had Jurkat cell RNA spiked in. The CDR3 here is CASSLVRENEQFS. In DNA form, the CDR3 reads TGTGCCAGCAGCTTAGTCAGGGAAAATGAGCAGTTCTCC.